In this sample, the clone carrying this T cell receptor beta chain turned up a few times. The antigen is not known. Trimming stripped 2 bases from V and 2 bases from J, with 9 bases between. This CDR3 comprises 14 residues. Germline CDR1 reads SGHRS; CDR2 reads YFSETQ. Since all of the isolated RNA was reverse transcribed, expressed TCRB transcripts were what got sequenced. The average read count of naive, central memory and regulatory T cell samples was approximately 4 million. Sequenced by immunoSEQ multiplex PCR; TCRdb stores in-frame clones only, minus some. In the table there are hundreds of thousands of clones, approximately 12% of which are singletons. The data stem from a study of beta chain features in type 1 diabetes. The study, taken as a whole, reports: Among patients, naive, central memory and Treg TCRB repertoires appeared more similar than among healthy donors. Whatever favoring of shorter templates PCR might show would apply equally to patients and controls. Moderately but significantly shorter TCRB CDR3s were found in Type 1 diabetes patients in all four CD4+ subsets.

Specimen: naive CD4+ T cells from blood. This TCR derives from a woman aged 18 to 35 with type 1 diabetes. The J gene is TRBJ2-3, the V gene TRBV5-1; perhaps TRBD2 as D (5 bases). The CDR3 coding sequence is TGCGCCAGCAGCTTTGGAGGCCCCACAGATACGCAGTATTTT. Its translation: CASSFGGPTDTQYF.